This TCR beta chain was documented in a study of control samples from healthy donors and cancer patients. Germline V gene lookup returns CDR1 MGHDK and CDR2 SYGVNS. V was clipped by 8 bases and J by 0 bases, with 14 bases between them. The CDR3 spans 15 residues. TCRdb's table, derived via immunoSEQ multiplex PCR, lists solely in-frame clones and lacks some. The sample shows fewer than 95,000 clones, around four fifths of them seen only once. The material sequenced was blood. The chain couples TRBV25-1 to TRBJ1-3; maybe TRBD1 (5 bases). The sequence was collected from a man aged 30 to 45 in good health. CDR3: CASGRDGLSGNTIYF. In DNA, the CDR3 is TGTGCCAGCGGACGGGACGGACTCTCTGGAAACACCATATATTTT.